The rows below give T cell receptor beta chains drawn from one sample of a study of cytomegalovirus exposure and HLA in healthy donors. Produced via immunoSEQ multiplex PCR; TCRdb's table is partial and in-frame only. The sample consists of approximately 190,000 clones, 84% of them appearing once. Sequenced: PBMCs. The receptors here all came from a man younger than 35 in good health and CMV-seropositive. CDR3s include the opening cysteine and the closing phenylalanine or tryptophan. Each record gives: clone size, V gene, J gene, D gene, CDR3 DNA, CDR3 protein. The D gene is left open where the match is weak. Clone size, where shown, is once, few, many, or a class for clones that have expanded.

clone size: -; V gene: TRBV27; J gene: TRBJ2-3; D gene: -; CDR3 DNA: TGTGCCAGCAGCACCCCCAACTATGGGACAGATACGCAGTATTTT; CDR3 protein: CASSTPNYGTDTQYF
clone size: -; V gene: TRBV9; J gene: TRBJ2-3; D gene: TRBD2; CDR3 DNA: TGTGCCAGCAGCGTTGTAGCGGGGGCTCTTGGAACAGATACGCAGTATTTT; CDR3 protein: CASSVVAGALGTDTQYF
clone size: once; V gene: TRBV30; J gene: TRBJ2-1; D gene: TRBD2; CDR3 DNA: TGTGCCTGGGCTAAGGAGGCGGGGGTAAACAATGAGCAGTTCTTC; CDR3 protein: CAWAKEAGVNNEQFF
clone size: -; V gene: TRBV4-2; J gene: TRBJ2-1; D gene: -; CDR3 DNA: TGTGCCAGCAGCCCTAGGACTGATTACAATGAGCAGTTCTTC; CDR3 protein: CASSPRTDYNEQFF
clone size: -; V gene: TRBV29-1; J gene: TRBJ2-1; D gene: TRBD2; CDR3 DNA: TGCAGCGGTTCTAGCGGGATCGGTGAGCAGTTCTTC; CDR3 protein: CSGSSGIGEQFF
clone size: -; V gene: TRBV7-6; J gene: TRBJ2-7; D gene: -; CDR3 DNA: TGTGCCAGCAGCTTAGAAGAGGTCGGAGAGCAGTACTTC; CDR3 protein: CASSLEEVGEQYF
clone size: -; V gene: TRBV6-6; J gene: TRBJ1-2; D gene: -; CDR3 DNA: TGTGCCAGCAGTCGGGACTTGGCCTATGGCTACACCTTC; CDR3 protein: CASSRDLAYGYTF
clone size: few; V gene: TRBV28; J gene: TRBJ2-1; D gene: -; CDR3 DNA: TGTGCCAGCACCTCCCTTTCGGGCGGGATGGGCGATGAGCAGTTCTTC; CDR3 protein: CASTSLSGGMGDEQFF
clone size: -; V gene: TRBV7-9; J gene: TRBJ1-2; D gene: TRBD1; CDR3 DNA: TGTGCCAGCAGCGGGGAGGACAGGGTAGGAGGCTACACCTTC; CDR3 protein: CASSGEDRVGGYTF
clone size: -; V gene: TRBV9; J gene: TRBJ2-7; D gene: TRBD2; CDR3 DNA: TGTGCCAGCAGCGTTAATCCTAGCGGGAGCTACGAGCAGTACTTC; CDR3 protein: CASSVNPSGSYEQYF
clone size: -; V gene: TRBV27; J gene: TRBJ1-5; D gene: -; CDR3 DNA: TGTGCCAGCGCCCGGTGGGGGGGAGAAGATCAGCCCCAGCATTTT; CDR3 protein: CASARWGGEDQPQHF
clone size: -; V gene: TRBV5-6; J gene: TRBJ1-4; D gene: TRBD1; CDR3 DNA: TGTGCCAGCAGCTTGGAACAGGGGCTTAATGAAAAACTGTTTTTT; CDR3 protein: CASSLEQGLNEKLFF
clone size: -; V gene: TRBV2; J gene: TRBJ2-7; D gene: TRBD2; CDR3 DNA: TGTGCCAGCAGGGACCCCCGGGTAGCGGGAAACCACGAGCAGTACTTC; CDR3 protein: CASRDPRVAGNHEQYF
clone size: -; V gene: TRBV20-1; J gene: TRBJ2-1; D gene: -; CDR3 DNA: TGCAGTGTCGACAATGAGCAGTTCTTC; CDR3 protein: CSVDNEQFF
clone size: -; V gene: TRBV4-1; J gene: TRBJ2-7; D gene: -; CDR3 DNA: TGCGCCAGCAGCCAAATAGCGGCGCCCTACGAGCAGTACTTC; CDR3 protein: CASSQIAAPYEQYF
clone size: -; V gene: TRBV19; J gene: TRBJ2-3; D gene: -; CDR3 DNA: TGTGCCAGTAGTATAGCAGTCGTCGGCACAGATACGCAGTATTTT; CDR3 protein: CASSIAVVGTDTQYF
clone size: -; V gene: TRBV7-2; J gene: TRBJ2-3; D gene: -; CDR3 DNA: TGTGCCAGCAGTCTAGTCGTTCGAGCAGATACGCAGTATTTT; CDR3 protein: CASSLVVRADTQYF
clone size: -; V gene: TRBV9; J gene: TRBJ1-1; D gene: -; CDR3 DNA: TGTGCCAGCAGCGTACCGACGACAGGGAACACTGAAGCTTTCTTT; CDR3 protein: CASSVPTTGNTEAFF
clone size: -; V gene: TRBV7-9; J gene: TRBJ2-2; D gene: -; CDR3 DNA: TGTGCCAGCAGCCTCTCCAGGGACACCGGGGAGCTGTTTTTT; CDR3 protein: CASSLSRDTGELFF
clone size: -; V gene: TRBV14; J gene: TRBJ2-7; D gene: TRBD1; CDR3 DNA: TGTGCCAGCAGCCGACAAGGGATCGGGACAGGGGGTTACGAGCAGTACTTC; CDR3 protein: CASSRQGIGTGGYEQYF
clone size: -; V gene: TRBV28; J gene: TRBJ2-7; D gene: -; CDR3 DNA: TGTGCCAGCAACTCAGGTGTCTACGAGCAGTACTTC; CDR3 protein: CASNSGVYEQYF
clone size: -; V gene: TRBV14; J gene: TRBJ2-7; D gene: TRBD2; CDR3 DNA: TGTGCCAGCAGCCCGGGGGGGGGCAGAGAGCAGTACTTC; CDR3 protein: CASSPGGGREQYF
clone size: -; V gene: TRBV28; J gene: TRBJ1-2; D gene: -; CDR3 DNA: TGTGCCAGCACCCCTAGCGGAGGGTTTGTTCGTTATGGCTACACCTTC; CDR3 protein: CASTPSGGFVRYGYTF
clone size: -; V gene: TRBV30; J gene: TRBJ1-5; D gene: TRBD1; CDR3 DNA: TGTGCCTGGAGACAGGGGGCTGATCAGCCCCAGCATTTT; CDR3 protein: CAWRQGADQPQHF
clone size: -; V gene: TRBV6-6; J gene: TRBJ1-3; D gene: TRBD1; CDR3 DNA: TGTGCCAGCGGACAGGGGTACGCCATATATTTT; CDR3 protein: CASGQGYAIYF
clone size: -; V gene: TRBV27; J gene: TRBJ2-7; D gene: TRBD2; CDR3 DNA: TGTGCCAGCAGTTCGCCCAGCGGGGGCCTCGGCGAGCAGTACTTC; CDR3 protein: CASSSPSGGLGEQYF
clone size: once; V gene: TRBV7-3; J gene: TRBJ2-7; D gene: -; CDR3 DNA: TGTGCCAGCAGCTTTGGTCCAGGCCGCTACGAGCAGTACTTC; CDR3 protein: CASSFGPGRYEQYF
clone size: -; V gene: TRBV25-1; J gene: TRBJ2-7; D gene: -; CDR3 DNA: TGTGCCAGCAGTGAATATACCGGGACTTGGAAATCCTACGAGCAGTACTTC; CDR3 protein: CASSEYTGTWKSYEQYF
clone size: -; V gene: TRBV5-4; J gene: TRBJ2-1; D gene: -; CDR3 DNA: TGTGCCAGCAGCTTGGCCTCTGGAGCCCATGAGCAGTTCTTC; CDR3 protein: CASSLASGAHEQFF